The rows below give T cell receptor beta chains drawn from one sample of a study of cytomegalovirus exposure and HLA in healthy donors. Clones were sequenced by immunoSEQ multiplex PCR, and TCRdb holds only the in-frame ones, with some missing. The sample includes around 140,000 clones, around 77% seen only once; the top ten take 4.2%. The source material was PBMCs. The receptor source for this set is a male donor in good health and CMV-seropositive. Each CDR3 is given with its conserved first and last residue. The D gene is left open where the match is weak. Rows give clone size only sometimes, using once, few, many, or a class for an expanded clone.

V: TRBV18
size: few
J: TRBJ2-1
D: .
CDR3: CASSRAGNEQFF
DNA: TGTGCCAGCTCTCGGGCAGGGAATGAGCAGTTCTTC

V: TRBV28
size: .
J: TRBJ1-2
D: TRBD1
CDR3: CASAETGNGYGYTF
DNA: TGTGCCAGCGCGGAGACAGGGAATGGCTATGGCTACACCTTC

V: TRBV5-1
size: .
J: TRBJ1-1
D: .
CDR3: CASRGPQGATEAFF
DNA: TGCGCCAGCAGAGGACCCCAAGGGGCCACTGAAGCTTTCTTT

V: TRBV13
size: .
J: TRBJ2-5
D: TRBD2
CDR3: CASSLERDPQETQYF
DNA: TGTGCCAGCAGCTTAGAGCGGGACCCCCAAGAGACCCAGTACTTC

V: TRBV6-5
size: .
J: TRBJ1-3
D: .
CDR3: CASQKAGGGNTIYF
DNA: TGTGCCAGCCAAAAAGCGGGTGGTGGAAACACCATATATTTT

V: TRBV5-4
size: .
J: TRBJ1-5
D: TRBD1
CDR3: CASSLRGGRGQPQHF
DNA: TGTGCCAGCAGCTTGAGAGGGGGCAGGGGTCAGCCCCAGCATTTT

V: TRBV29-1
size: .
J: TRBJ2-5
D: TRBD2
CDR3: CSGGRGTGETQYF
DNA: TGCAGCGGGGGGAGGGGAACGGGAGAGACCCAGTACTTC

V: TRBV6-5
size: .
J: TRBJ1-2
D: .
CDR3: CASSPDTTNYGYTF
DNA: TGTGCCAGCAGCCCGGACACCACTAACTATGGCTACACCTTC

V: TRBV5-4
size: .
J: TRBJ2-7
D: TRBD2
CDR3: CASSLGGGRAEQYF
DNA: TGTGCCAGCAGCTTGGGTGGGGGGAGGGCCGAGCAGTACTTC

V: TRBV2
size: once
J: TRBJ1-6
D: TRBD1
CDR3: CASRTPGQNSPLHF
DNA: TGTGCCAGCAGGACCCCGGGACAGAATTCACCCCTCCACTTT

V: TRBV27
size: few
J: TRBJ2-1
D: TRBD2
CDR3: CATHRAGGNEQFF
DNA: TGTGCCACCCACCGGGCGGGGGGGAATGAGCAGTTCTTC

V: TRBV5-8
size: few
J: TRBJ2-2
D: TRBD2
CDR3: CASSFTSGRVTGELFF
DNA: TGTGCCAGCAGCTTCACTAGCGGGAGAGTAACCGGGGAGCTGTTTTTT

V: TRBV5-6
size: .
J: TRBJ1-1
D: .
CDR3: CASSSGHVNTEAFF
DNA: TGTGCCAGCAGCTCAGGACATGTGAACACTGAAGCTTTCTTT

V: TRBV7-9
size: once
J: TRBJ2-7
D: .
CDR3: CSSSPLGLNSYEQYF
DNA: TGTTCCAGCAGCCCGCTTGGACTGAACTCCTACGAGCAGTACTTC

V: TRBV5-6
size: .
J: TRBJ1-5
D: .
CDR3: CASSRTESNQPQHF
DNA: TGTGCCAGCAGCAGGACAGAGAGCAATCAGCCCCAGCATTTT

V: TRBV6-5
size: once
J: TRBJ1-2
D: .
CDR3: CASRSGRPDGYTF
DNA: TGTGCCAGCAGAAGCGGACGGCCCGATGGCTACACCTTC

V: TRBV4-2
size: .
J: TRBJ1-1
D: TRBD1
CDR3: CASSQEGGNRGTEAFF
DNA: TGTGCCAGCAGCCAAGAGGGGGGCAACAGGGGTACTGAAGCTTTCTTT

V: TRBV2
size: .
J: TRBJ1-1
D: .
CDR3: CASRGPGFWGRTEAFF
DNA: TGTGCCAGCAGGGGCCCTGGGTTTTGGGGCAGGACTGAAGCTTTCTTT

V: TRBV6-1
size: .
J: TRBJ2-3
D: TRBD2
CDR3: CASRGLAGADTQYF
DNA: TGTGCCAGCAGAGGACTAGCGGGGGCAGATACGCAGTATTTT

V: TRBV5-1
size: .
J: TRBJ2-2
D: TRBD2
CDR3: CASSPGLAGGGTGELFF
DNA: TGCGCCAGCAGCCCGGGACTAGCGGGAGGAGGCACCGGGGAGCTGTTTTTT

V: TRBV4-2
size: .
J: TRBJ2-4
D: TRBD2
CDR3: CASSQGWTSGTKNSQYF
DNA: TGTGCCAGCAGCCAAGGTTGGACTAGCGGGACCAAAAACAGTCAGTACTTC

V: TRBV19
size: few
J: TRBJ2-1
D: TRBD2
CDR3: CASNSLAGYNEQFF
DNA: TGTGCCAGTAACAGCCTAGCGGGGTACAATGAGCAGTTCTTC

V: TRBV6-1
size: .
J: TRBJ1-3
D: .
CDR3: CATGRESGNTIYF
DNA: TGTGCCACGGGCAGGGAATCTGGAAACACCATATATTTT

V: TRBV7-2
size: .
J: TRBJ1-2
D: TRBD1
CDR3: CASSYRDRGLNGYTF
DNA: TGTGCCAGCAGCTACCGGGACAGGGGGCTCAATGGCTACACCTTC

V: TRBV4-2
size: few
J: TRBJ2-7
D: .
CDR3: CASSQVETSAYEQYF
DNA: TGTGCCAGCAGCCAAGTGGAGACTAGTGCCTACGAGCAGTACTTC

V: TRBV6-1
size: .
J: TRBJ2-7
D: TRBD1
CDR3: CASSLGQGYEQYF
DNA: TGTGCCAGCAGTCTAGGACAGGGGTACGAGCAGTACTTC

V: TRBV9
size: .
J: TRBJ2-2
D: TRBD2
CDR3: CASSVVGAGSNTGELFF
DNA: TGTGCCAGCAGCGTAGTGGGAGCGGGATCGAACACCGGGGAGCTGTTTTTT

V: TRBV19
size: .
J: TRBJ1-1
D: .
CDR3: CASNKNTEAFF
DNA: TGTGCCAGTAACAAGAACACTGAAGCTTTCTTT

V: TRBV5-7
size: .
J: TRBJ2-4
D: TRBD1
CDR3: CASSARDSLAKNSQYF
DNA: TGTGCCAGCAGCGCCCGGGACAGTCTAGCCAAAAACAGTCAGTACTTC

V: TRBV4-2
size: few
J: TRBJ2-2
D: TRBD2
CDR3: CASSQDTSGAGELFF
DNA: TGTGCCAGCAGCCAAGATACTAGCGGGGCCGGGGAGCTGTTTTTT

V: TRBV7-6
size: .
J: TRBJ1-5
D: TRBD1
CDR3: CASSWGQGRPQHF
DNA: TGTGCCAGCAGCTGGGGACAGGGCCGACCCCAGCATTTT

V: TRBV14
size: few
J: TRBJ1-3
D: .
CDR3: CASSPRQFNYSGNTIYF
DNA: TGTGCCAGCAGCCCCCGACAGTTCAACTACTCTGGAAACACCATATATTTT

V: TRBV18
size: few
J: TRBJ1-2
D: .
CDR3: CASSDRHPWDGYTF
DNA: TGTGCCAGCTCCGACAGACACCCATGGGATGGCTACACCTTC

V: TRBV10-2
size: .
J: TRBJ1-1
D: .
CDR3: CASSDQADTEAFF
DNA: TGCGCCAGCAGTGACCAGGCTGACACTGAAGCTTTCTTT

V: TRBV28
size: .
J: TRBJ2-5
D: .
CDR3: CASSSTGTQYF
DNA: TGTGCCAGCAGTTCCACCGGGACCCAGTACTTC

V: TRBV5-4
size: .
J: TRBJ2-5
D: .
CDR3: CASSARTAGGETQYF
DNA: TGTGCCAGCAGCGCCCGGACAGCTGGGGGAGAGACCCAGTACTTC

V: TRBV28
size: once
J: TRBJ1-2
D: TRBD1
CDR3: CASSPPNRQGNNGYTF
DNA: TGTGCCAGCAGTCCCCCGAACAGACAGGGTAACAATGGCTACACCTTC

V: TRBV6-1
size: .
J: TRBJ1-2
D: .
CDR3: CASSESLGDYGYTF
DNA: TGTGCCAGCAGTGAGTCTCTAGGGGACTATGGCTACACCTTC

V: TRBV6-5
size: .
J: TRBJ2-7
D: TRBD1
CDR3: CASSYSGQSYEQYF
DNA: TGTGCCAGCAGTTACTCGGGACAGTCCTACGAGCAGTACTTC

V: TRBV2
size: once
J: TRBJ1-6
D: .
CDR3: CASQQVSSYNSPLHF
DNA: TGTGCCAGCCAACAGGTTAGCTCCTATAATTCACCCCTCCACTTT

V: TRBV6-5
size: .
J: TRBJ1-5
D: TRBD1
CDR3: CASGSRGLNQPQHF
DNA: TGTGCCAGTGGAAGCAGGGGGCTGAATCAGCCCCAGCATTTT

V: TRBV5-1
size: .
J: TRBJ2-7
D: .
CDR3: CASSLDLRVEQYF
DNA: TGCGCCAGCAGCTTGGACCTTCGGGTCGAGCAGTACTTC

V: TRBV2
size: once
J: TRBJ2-1
D: TRBD1
CDR3: CASSTSGQGYNEQFF
DNA: TGTGCCAGCAGTACCTCAGGACAGGGCTACAATGAGCAGTTCTTC

V: TRBV28
size: few
J: TRBJ1-4
D: .
CDR3: CASSLGGVSEKLFF
DNA: TGTGCCAGCAGTTTAGGAGGGGTCAGTGAAAAACTGTTTTTT

V: TRBV5-1
size: .
J: TRBJ2-3
D: .
CDR3: CASSLGETSTDTQYF
DNA: TGCGCCAGCAGCTTGGGGGAGACCAGTACAGATACGCAGTATTTT

V: TRBV29-1
size: few
J: TRBJ1-2
D: .
CDR3: CSVAGAYGYTF
DNA: TGCAGCGTTGCAGGGGCCTATGGCTACACCTTC

V: TRBV29-1
size: .
J: TRBJ2-7
D: .
CDR3: CSIRTGAYEQYF
DNA: TGCAGCATCCGTACCGGGGCCTACGAGCAGTACTTC

V: TRBV19
size: .
J: TRBJ1-2
D: TRBD1
CDR3: CASSTPLTGGYTF
DNA: TGTGCCAGTAGTACCCCCCTGACAGGGGGCTACACCTTC

V: TRBV7-3
size: .
J: TRBJ2-7
D: TRBD2
CDR3: CASSATSGSDYEQYF
DNA: TGTGCCAGCAGCGCGACTAGCGGATCAGACTACGAGCAGTACTTC